This T cell receptor beta chain was identified in a study of spatial heterogeneity in lung cancer. On the study more broadly: PBMC samples from follow-up, where available, were sequenced a median of roughly two years after resection.

The CDR3 loop spans 16 amino acids. Germline loops: CDR1 SGHRS, CDR2 YFSETQ. The V segment lost 4 bases and the J segment 4 bases; nucleotides outside the gene matches: 9. A unique molecular identifier was attached to every TCR cDNA molecule. TCRdb reprocessed the 5' RACE reads via MiXCR and lists one record per CDR3 protein. The sample records over 70,000 distinct CDR3 sequences, nearly 9% being singletons. Regarding time point: blood at routine non-recurrence follow-up after resection. Sequencing was performed on whole RNA extracted from tumor and nontumor lung tissue, or from frozen PBMC, and the material was left unsorted. Notes on this clonotype: Its antigen is currently unknown.

Study results and caveats: At resection, ubiquitous expanded tumor TCRs appeared in blood more than at follow-up.

V and J are TRBV5-1 and TRBJ2-7; 12 bases line up with TRBD2. The clonotype originates from a female donor with early-stage non-small cell lung cancer. The starting material was PBMCs, obtained at follow-up. CDR3 in DNA: TGCGCCAGCAGCCGGCGACTAGCGGGAGCAGGTTACGAGCAGTACTTC. Amino acid sequence: CASSRRLAGAGYEQYF.